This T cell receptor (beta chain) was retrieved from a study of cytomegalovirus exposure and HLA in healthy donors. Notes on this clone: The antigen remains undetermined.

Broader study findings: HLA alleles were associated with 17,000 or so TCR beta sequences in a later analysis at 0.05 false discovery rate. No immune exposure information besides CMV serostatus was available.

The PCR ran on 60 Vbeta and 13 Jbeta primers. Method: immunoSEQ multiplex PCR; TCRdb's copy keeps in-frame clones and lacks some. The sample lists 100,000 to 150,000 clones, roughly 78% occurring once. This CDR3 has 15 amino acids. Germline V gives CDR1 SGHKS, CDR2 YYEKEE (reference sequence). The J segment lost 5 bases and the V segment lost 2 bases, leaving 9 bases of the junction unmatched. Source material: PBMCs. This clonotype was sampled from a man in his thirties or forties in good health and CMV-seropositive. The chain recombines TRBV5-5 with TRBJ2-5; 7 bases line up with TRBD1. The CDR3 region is CASSLYRGDLETQYF. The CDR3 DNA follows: TGTGCCAGCAGCTTATACAGGGGCGATTTGGAGACCCAGTACTTC.